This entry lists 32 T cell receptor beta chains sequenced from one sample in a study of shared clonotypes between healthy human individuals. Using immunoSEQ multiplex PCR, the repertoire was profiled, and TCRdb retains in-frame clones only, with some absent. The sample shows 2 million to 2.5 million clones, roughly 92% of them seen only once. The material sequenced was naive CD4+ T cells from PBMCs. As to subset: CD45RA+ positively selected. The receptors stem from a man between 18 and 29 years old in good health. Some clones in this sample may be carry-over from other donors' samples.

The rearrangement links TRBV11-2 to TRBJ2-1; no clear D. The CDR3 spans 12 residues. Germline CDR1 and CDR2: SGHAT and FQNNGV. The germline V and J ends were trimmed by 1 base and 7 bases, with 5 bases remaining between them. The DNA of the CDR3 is TGTGCCAGCAGCTTAGTTCCAAATGAGCAGTTCTTC. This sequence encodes CASSLVPNEQFF.

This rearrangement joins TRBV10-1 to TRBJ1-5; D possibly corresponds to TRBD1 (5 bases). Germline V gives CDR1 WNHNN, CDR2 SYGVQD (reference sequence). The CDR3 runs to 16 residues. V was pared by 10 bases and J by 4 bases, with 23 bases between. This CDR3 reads CATTAGTGTANQPQHF. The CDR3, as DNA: TGCGCCACCACTGCTGGGACCGGGACGGCAAATCAGCCCCAGCATTTT.

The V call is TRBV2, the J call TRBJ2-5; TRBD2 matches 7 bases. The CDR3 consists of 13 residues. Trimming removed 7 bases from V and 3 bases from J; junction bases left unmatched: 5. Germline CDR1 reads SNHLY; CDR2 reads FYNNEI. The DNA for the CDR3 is TGTGCCAGCACTCGGCTAGCGGAAGAGACCCAGTACTTC. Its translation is CASTRLAEETQYF.

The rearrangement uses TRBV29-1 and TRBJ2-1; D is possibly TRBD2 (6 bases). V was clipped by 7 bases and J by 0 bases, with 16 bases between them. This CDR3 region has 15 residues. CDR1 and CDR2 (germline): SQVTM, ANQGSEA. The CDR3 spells CSGTGVLSSYNEQFF. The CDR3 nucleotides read TGCAGCGGTACGGGAGTCTTGAGCTCCTACAATGAGCAGTTCTTC.

The chain's CDR3 is CAISDTSETQYF. The CDR3 nucleotides are TGTGCCATCAGTGATACTTCGGAGACCCAGTACTTC. The chain links TRBV10-3 to TRBJ2-5, with D unclear. CDR1 and CDR2 (germline): ENHRY, SYGVKD. Trimming shortened V by 3 bases and J by 5 bases, and 7 bases separated the two germline ends. The CDR3 has 12 residues.

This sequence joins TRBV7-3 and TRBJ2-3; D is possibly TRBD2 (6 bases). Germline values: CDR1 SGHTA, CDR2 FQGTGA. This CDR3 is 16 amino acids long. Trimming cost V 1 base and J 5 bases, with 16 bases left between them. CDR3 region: CASSLMGRPGGDTQYF. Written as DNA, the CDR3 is TGTGCCAGCAGCTTAATGGGGCGCCCCGGGGGAGATACGCAGTATTTT.

CDR3 sequence: CASSLVRLAGDAYNEQFF. In DNA, the CDR3 is TGTGCCAGCAGCTTAGTAAGACTAGCGGGTGACGCCTACAATGAGCAGTTCTTC. The V gene is TRBV11-2, the J gene TRBJ2-1; 10 nucleotides match TRBD2. J was trimmed by 2 bases and V by 1 base; bases with no gene match: 8. CDR3 length: 18 amino acids. Germline V gene sequence: CDR1 SGHAT, CDR2 FQNNGV.

The CDR3 loop reads CASSHNANVRRAYEQYF. DNA of the CDR3: TGTGCCAGCAGCCATAACGCTAACGTACGACGGGCCTACGAGCAGTACTTC. This chain joins TRBV5-8 and TRBJ2-7; D is unresolved. This CDR3 spans 17 amino acids. Trimming cost V 4 bases and J 2 bases, with 22 bases left between them. Germline CDR1 SGHTS, CDR2 YDEGEE.

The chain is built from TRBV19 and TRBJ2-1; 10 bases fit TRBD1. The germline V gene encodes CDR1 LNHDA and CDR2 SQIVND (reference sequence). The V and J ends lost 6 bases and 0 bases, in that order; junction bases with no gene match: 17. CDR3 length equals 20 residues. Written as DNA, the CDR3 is TGTGCCAGTAGAAAAGCGGGGACAGGGGTTTATCCGAGCTCCTACAATGAGCAGTTCTTC. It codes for CASRKAGTGVYPSSYNEQFF.

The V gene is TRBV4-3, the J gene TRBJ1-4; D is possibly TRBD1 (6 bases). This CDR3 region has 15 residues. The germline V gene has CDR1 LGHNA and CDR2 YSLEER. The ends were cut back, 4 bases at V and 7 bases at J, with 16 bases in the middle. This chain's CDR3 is CASSPRQVKGEKLFF. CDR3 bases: TGCGCCAGCAGCCCCCGACAGGTGAAGGGTGAAAAACTGTTTTTT.

Here the CDR3 reads CASSLDEGRQETQYF. The CDR3 DNA follows: TGTGCCAGCAGCTTAGACGAGGGGCGCCAAGAGACCCAGTACTTC. The chain carries TRBV7-2 and TRBJ2-5; D tentatively reads TRBD1 or TRBD2 (5 bases each). The V gene lost 1 base and the J gene lost 1 base, with 10 bases spanning the gap. This CDR3 is 15 amino acids long. Germline CDR1 reads SGHTA; CDR2 reads FQGNSA.

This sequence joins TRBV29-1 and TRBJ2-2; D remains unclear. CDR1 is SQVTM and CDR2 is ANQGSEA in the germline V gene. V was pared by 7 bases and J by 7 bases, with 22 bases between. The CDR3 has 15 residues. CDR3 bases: TGCAGCGCCGCAGCACCGGGCCGACCTAGCGGGGAGCTGTTTTTT. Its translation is CSAAAPGRPSGELFF.

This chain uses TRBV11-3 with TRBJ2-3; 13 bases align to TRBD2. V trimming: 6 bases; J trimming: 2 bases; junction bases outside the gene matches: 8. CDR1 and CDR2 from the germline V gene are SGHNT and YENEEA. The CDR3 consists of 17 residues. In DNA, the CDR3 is TGTGCCAGCAGACGGACTAGCGGGAGACACTTCACAGATACGCAGTATTTT. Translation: CASRRTSGRHFTDTQYF.

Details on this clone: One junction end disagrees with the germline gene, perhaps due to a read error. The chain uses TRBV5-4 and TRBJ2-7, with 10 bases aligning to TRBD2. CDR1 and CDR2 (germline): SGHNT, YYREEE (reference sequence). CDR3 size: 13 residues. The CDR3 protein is CASSLQELAGISF. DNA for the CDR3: TGTGCCAGCAGCTTGCAGGAACTAGCGGGAATTTCCTTC.

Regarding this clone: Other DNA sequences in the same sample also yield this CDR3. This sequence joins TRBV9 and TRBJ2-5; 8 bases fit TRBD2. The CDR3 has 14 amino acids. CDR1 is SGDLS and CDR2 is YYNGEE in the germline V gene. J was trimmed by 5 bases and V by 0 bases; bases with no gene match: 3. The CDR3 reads CASSVDPGGETQYF. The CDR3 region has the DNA TGTGCCAGCAGCGTAGACCCGGGAGGGGAGACCCAGTACTTC.

CDR3 coding DNA: TGTGCCAGTACCGGGACCCAGTGGGGCTACACCTTC. Amino acid sequence: CASTGTQWGYTF. This chain uses TRBV19 with TRBJ1-2, with D possibly being TRBD1 (5 bases). From germline, CDR1 is LNHDA and CDR2 SQIVND (reference sequence). The CDR3 extends over 12 amino acids. Trimming removed 7 bases at V and 8 bases at J, with 14 bases between.

The CDR3 sequence is CASSLTGQSREQYF. DNA of the CDR3: TGTGCCAGTAGTCTGACAGGGCAGTCGAGGGAGCAGTACTTC. The chain carries TRBV19 and TRBJ2-7, with 7 nucleotides matching TRBD1. V lost 5 bases and J lost 7; bases outside the gene matches: 11. The CDR3 contains 14 residues. Germline values: CDR1 LNHDA, CDR2 SQIVND (reference sequence).

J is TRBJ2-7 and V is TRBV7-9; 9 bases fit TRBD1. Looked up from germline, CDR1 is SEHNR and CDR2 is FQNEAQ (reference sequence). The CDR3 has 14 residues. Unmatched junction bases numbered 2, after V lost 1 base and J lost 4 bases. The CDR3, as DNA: TGTGCCAGCAGCTTAGTCGGGACAGGGTACGAGCAGTACTTC. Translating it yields CASSLVGTGYEQYF.

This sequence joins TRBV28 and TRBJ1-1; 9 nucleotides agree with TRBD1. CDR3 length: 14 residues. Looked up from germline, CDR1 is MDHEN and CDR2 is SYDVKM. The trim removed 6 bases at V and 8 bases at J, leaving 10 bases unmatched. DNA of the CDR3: TGTGCCAGCAGATTGGGACAGGGTTGGTCCGAAGCTTTCTTT. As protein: CASRLGQGWSEAFF.

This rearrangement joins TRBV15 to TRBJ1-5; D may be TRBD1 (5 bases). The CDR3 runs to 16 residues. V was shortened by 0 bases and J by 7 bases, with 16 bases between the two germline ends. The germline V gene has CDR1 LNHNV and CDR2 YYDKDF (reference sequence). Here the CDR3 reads CATSRDDQGFGQPQHF. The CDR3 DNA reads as TGTGCCACCAGCAGAGATGATCAGGGATTCGGGCAGCCCCAGCATTTT.

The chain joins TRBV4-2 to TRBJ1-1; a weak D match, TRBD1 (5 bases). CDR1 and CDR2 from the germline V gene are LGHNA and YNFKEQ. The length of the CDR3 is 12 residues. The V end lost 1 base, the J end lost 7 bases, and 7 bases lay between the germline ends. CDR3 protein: CASSQAGGEAFF. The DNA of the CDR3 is TGTGCCAGCAGCCAAGCGGGGGGTGAAGCTTTCTTT.

In DNA, the CDR3 is TGTGCCAGCTCTCCGGCCCTGACCCAAGAGACCCAGTACTTC. Amino acid sequence: CASSPALTQETQYF. The chain joins TRBV18 to TRBJ2-5; no clear D gene. CDR3 size: 14 residues. CDR1 is KGHSH and CDR2 is LQKENI in the germline V gene. Trimming stripped 6 bases from V and 1 base from J, with 12 bases between.

The CDR3 nucleotides read TGTGCCAGCAGGGTGGACAGAATCCAAGAGACCCAGTACTTC. Protein: CASRVDRIQETQYF. The genes are TRBV7-9 and TRBJ2-5; a weak D match, TRBD1 (6 bases). With 6 bases removed from V and 1 base from J, the gap between germline ends came to 12 bases. CDR1 is SEHNR and CDR2 is FQNEAQ in the germline V gene (reference sequence). The length of the CDR3 is 14 residues.

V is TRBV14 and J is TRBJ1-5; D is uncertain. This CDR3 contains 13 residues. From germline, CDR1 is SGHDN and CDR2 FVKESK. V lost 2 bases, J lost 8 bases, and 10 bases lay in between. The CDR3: CASSQNEFEPQHF. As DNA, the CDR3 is TGTGCCAGCAGCCAAAACGAGTTTGAGCCCCAGCATTTT.

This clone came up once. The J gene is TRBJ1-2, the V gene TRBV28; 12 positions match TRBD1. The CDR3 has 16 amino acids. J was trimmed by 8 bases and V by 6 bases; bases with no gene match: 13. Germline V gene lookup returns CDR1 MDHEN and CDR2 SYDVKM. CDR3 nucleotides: TGTGCCAGCAGCGCCCCTCGGGACAGGGGGCATTGGGGCTACACCTTC. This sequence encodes CASSAPRDRGHWGYTF.

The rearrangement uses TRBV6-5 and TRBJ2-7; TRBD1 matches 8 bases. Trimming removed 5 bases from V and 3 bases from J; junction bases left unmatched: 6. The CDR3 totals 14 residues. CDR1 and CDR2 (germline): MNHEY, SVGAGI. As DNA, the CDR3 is TGTGCCAGCAGTAGACTCGGACAGGGCTACGAGCAGTACTTC. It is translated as CASSRLGQGYEQYF.

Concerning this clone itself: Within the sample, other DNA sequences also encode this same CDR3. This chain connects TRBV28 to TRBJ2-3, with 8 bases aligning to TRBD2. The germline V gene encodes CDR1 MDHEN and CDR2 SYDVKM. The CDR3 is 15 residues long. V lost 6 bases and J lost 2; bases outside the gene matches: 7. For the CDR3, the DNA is TGTGCCAGCAGCCAAGCGGGAGCACTCACAGATACGCAGTATTTT. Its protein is CASSQAGALTDTQYF.

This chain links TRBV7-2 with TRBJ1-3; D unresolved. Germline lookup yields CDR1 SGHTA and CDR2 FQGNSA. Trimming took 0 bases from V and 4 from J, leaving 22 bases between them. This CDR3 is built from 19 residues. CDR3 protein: CASSLAGRSSRMGGNTIYF. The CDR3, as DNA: TGTGCCAGCAGCTTAGCGGGCAGGTCGTCCCGTATGGGAGGAAACACCATATATTTT.

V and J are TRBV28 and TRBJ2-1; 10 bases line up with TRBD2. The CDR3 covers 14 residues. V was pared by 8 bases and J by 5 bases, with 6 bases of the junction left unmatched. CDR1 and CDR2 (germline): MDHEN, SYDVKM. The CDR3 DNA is TGTGCCAGCCTCCTAGCGGGAGTTGACAATGAGCAGTTCTTC. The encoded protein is CASLLAGVDNEQFF.

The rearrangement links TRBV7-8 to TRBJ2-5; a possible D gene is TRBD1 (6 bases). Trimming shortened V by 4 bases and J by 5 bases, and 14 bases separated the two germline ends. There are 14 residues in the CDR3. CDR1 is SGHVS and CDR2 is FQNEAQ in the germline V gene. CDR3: CASSSRDTRETQYF. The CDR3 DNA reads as TGTGCCAGCAGCTCCCGGGACACGAGGGAGACCCAGTACTTC.

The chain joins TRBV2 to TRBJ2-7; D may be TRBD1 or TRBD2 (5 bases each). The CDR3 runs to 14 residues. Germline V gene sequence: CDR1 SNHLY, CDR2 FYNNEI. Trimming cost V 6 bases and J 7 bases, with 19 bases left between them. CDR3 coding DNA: TGTGCCAGCAGGACCTTTCCGGGACGGCCGGAGCAGTACTTC. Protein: CASRTFPGRPEQYF. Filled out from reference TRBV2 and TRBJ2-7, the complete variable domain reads EPEVTQTPSHQVTQMGQEVILRCVPISNHLYFYWYRQILGQKVEFLVSFYNNEISEKSEIFDDQFSVERPDGSNFTLKIRSTKLEDSAMYFCASRTFPGRPEQYFGPGTRLTVT.

The chain's CDR3 is CASRTGGYYEQYF. CDR3 nucleotides: TGTGCCAGCCGGACAGGGGGATACTACGAGCAGTACTTC. The J gene is TRBJ2-7, the V gene TRBV28; 10 bases align to TRBD1. Germline V gene sequence: CDR1 MDHEN, CDR2 SYDVKM. The CDR3 extends over 13 amino acids. Trimming at V came to 8 bases and at J to 3 bases, leaving 4 bases not matched to a gene.